This T cell receptor beta chain was recovered during a study of T cells of healthy individuals. This clonotype has just a few counts. TCRdb re-derived calls from the 5' RACE reads in MiXCR, one entry per CDR3 protein. The table lists about 100,000 distinct CDR3 sequences, roughly 18% of them singletons. V lost 1 base, J lost 0 bases, and 19 bases lay in between. This CDR3 comprises 18 residues. Germline CDR1 and CDR2: LGHNA and YSLEER. This TCR came from a human donor in good health. V is TRBV4-3 and J is TRBJ2-7, with D perhaps TRBD2 (6 bases). DNA of the CDR3: TGCGCCAGCAGCCAAGTAATGGGACTGGGGGTTAGCTCCTACGAGCAGTACTTC. Translated, it gives CASSQVMGLGVSSYEQYF.